This T cell receptor beta chain was identified in a study of blood T cell repertoires in COVID-19. Background on the study: The United States, Italy and Spain provided the acute and convalescent COVID-19 samples.

Using immunoSEQ multiplex PCR, the repertoire was profiled, and TCRdb retains in-frame clones only, with some absent. The repertoire includes 200,000 to 300,000 clones, under 90% of them detected once, and 4.2% sits in the top ten. This clone was found many times. The CDR3 runs to 16 residues. Germline loops: CDR1 LGHNA, CDR2 YSLEER. V was shortened by 2 bases and J by 0 bases, with 13 bases between the two germline ends. Sequenced material: peripheral blood. The chain couples TRBV4-3 to TRBJ1-1, with D perhaps matching TRBD1 (6 bases). This sequence originates from a man in his 60s with acute or convalescent COVID-19. The CDR3 protein is CASSQNQGTLNTEAFF. The CDR3, as DNA: TGCGCCAGCAGCCAAAATCAGGGGACCCTGAACACTGAAGCTTTCTTT.